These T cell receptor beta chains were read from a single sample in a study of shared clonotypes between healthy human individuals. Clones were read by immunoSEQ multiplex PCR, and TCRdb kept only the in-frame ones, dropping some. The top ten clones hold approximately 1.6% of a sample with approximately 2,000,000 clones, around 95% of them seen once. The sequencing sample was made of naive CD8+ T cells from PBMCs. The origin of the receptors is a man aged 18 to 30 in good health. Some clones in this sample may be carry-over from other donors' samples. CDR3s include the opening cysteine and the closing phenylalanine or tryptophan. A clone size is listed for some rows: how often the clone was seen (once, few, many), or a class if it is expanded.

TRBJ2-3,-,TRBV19,CASSFVRGTTDTQYF
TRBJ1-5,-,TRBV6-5,CASSPRDSSNQPQHF
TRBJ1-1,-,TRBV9,CASSFLQGARTEAFF
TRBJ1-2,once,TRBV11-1,CASSETGGVPPMGYTF
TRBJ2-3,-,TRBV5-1,CASSPRGLAGDTDTQYF
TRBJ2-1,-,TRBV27,CASSLRGLYNEQFF
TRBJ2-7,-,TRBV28,CASSYDGQHSYEQYF
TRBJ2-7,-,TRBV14,CASSQGGLTDPYEQYF
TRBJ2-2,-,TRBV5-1,CASSLEEKREGLGELFF
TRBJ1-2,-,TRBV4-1,CASSQSRDRAPGPF
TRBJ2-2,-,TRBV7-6,CASSLLAGGISGTGELFF
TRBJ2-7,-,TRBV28,CASSPAVYEQYF
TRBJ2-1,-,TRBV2,CASSWRGGNEQFF
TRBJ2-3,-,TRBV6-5,CASSQGNVRDTQYF
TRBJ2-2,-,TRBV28,CASSSGGALVAGVGELFF
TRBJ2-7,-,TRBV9,CASSPGSGIKYEQYF
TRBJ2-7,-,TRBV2,CASSETHIKERWAYEQYF
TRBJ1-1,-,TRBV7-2,CASSPRRQGALNTEAFF
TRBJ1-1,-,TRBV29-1,CSAAGGENTEAFF
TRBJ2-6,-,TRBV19,CASSRGANVLTF
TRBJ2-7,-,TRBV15,CATSRPLSAASYEQYF
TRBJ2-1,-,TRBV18,CASSPGLAGAYNEQFF
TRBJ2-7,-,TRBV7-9,CAIPTSRDYEQYF
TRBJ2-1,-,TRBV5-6,CASGTSGGNEQFF
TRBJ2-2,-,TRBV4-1,CASSRDTGAGTGELFF
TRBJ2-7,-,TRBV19,CASSWGLAGGELYYEQYF